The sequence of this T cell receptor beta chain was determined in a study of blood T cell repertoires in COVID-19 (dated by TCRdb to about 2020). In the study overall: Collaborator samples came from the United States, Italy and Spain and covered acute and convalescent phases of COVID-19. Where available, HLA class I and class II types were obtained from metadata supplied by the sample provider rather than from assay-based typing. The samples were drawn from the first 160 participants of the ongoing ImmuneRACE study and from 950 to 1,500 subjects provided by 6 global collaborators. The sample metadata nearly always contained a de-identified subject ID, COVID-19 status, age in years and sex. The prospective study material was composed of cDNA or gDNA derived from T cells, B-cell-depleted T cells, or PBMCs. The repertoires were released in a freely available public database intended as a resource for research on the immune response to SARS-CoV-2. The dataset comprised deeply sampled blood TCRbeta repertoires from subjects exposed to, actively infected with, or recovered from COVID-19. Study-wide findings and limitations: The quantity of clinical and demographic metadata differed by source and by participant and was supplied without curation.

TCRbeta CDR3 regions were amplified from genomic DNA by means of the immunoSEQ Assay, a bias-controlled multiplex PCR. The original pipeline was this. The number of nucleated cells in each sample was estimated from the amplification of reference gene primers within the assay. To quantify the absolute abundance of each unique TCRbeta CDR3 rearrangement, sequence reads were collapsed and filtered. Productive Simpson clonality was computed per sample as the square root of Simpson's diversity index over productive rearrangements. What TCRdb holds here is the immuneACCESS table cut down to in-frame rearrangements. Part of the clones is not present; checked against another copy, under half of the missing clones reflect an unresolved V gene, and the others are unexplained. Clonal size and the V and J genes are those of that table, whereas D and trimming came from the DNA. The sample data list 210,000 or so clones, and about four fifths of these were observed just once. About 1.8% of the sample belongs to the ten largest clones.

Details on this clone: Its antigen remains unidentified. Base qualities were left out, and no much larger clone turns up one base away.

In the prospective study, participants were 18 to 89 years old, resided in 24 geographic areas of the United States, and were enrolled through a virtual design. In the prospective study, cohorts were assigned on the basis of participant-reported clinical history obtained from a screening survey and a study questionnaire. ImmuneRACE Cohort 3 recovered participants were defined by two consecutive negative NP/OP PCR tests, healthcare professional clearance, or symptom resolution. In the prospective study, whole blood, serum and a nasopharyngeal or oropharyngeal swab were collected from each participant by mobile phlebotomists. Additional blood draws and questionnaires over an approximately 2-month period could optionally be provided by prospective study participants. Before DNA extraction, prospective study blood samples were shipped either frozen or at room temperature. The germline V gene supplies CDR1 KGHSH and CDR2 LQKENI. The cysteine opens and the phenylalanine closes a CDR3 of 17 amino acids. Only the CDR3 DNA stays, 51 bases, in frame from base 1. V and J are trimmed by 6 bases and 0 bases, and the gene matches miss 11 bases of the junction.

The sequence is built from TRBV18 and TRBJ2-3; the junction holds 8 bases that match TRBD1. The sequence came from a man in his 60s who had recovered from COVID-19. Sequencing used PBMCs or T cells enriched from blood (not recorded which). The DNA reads TGTGCCAGCTCGCCCCTTCAGGGGGCCTCTAGCACAGATACGCAGTATTTT. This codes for CASSPLQGASSTDTQYF.